This T cell receptor (beta chain) came from a study of molecular identifiers for immune sequencing clone quantification (dated by TCRdb to between 2017 and 2018). With respect to the entire study: For a replicate experiment, RNA from approximately 20,000 or 100,000 naive CD8 T cells was divided into five aliquots, of which four were sequenced. This methods study used CD8 T cells to benchmark TCR RNA copy counting and molecular-identifier clustering-based TCR repertoire sequencing (MIDCIRS).

This clonotype was seen repeatedly, ten times or more. It has no known antigen specificity. The sample holds no much larger clone one base away, and base qualities are not on file. The library was obtained by PCR. TCRdb names Illumina HiSeq 4000 as the instrument used. Preparation of bulk TCR libraries followed a previously described approach, with the TCR primers listed in Table S5. Purification of total RNA was performed with the Qiagen AllPrep DNA/RNA kit. Before analysis, reads from multiple sequencing runs of one library were combined. The original methods were these. Only reads with exact TCR constant sequence were kept, trimmed to 150 nt, and grouped by their 12-nt molecular barcodes. Reads inside each barcode group were sub-clustered using a 15% Levenshtein threshold, and a quality-weighted consensus sequence was constructed for each RNA molecule. Non-functional sequences were removed, as were lower-count sequences one edit away from another. Based on fitting two negative binomial distributions, any barcode sub-cluster with under 20% of the maximum read count was discarded. TCRdb reprocessed the public reads (quality trimming at Q25 with fastp, clone calling with MiXCR) and kept in-frame beta chains. A single entry per CDR3 protein holds the most common genes and DNA from its merged rows. The V and J calls and clone size are TCRdb's, not the authors'. This sample comprises approximately 37,000 distinct CDR3 sequences, 19% of them detected only once. The ten biggest clones cover approximately 1.1% of the sample.

Points the paper makes about the study in general: Naive libraries contained spiked-in Jurkat TCR RNA (approximately nine copies' worth), which is not part of the donor repertoire. A single cell's worth of spiked-in Jurkat TCR RNA was reported detectable even among one million naive CD8 T cells. When barcode sub-clustering was omitted, TCR diversity was inflated by chimeric consensus sequences, with chimeras reaching as high as 47%. Modeling gave about 3.2 recovered TCR RNA copies per cell versus around 9.9 by digital PCR, implying approximately 30% capture efficiency. In CMV-specific effector cells, clones with more than 20 RNA copies accounted for over 99% of molecules, whereas in naive cells such clones accounted for under 1%. The sizes of highly expanded clones could end up underestimated when identical TCR molecules share a barcode.

V loses 4 bases, J loses 3 bases, and the germline ends lie 16 bases apart. From a lookup of the germline V gene (reference sequence), CDR1 and CDR2 are SEHNR and FQNEAQ. Taken from cysteine to phenylalanine, the CDR3 has 16 residues. The retained sequence is limited to the CDR3, 48 bases, with the frame set at the first base. Libraries of naive CD8 T cells were built from anywhere between roughly 17,000 and 1,100,000 sorted cells, with 10%, 30% or 50% of the purified RNA used. Naive CD8 T cells were FACS-sorted as CD8+CD4-CCR7+CD45RA+ on a BD FACSAria II into RLT Plus buffer. To test detection sensitivity, Jurkat RNA equal to around nine TCR copies was added to samples of about 18,000-1,100,000 naive CD8 T cells. Enrichment of CD8 T cells was performed with RosetteSep CD8+ T Cell Enrichment Cocktail and Ficoll-Paque, after which ACK red cell lysis was carried out.

Sequenced: naive CD8+ T cells from blood, with Jurkat cell RNA spiked in. The cell subset or site label on this specimen signifies: FACS-sorted CD8+CD4-CCR7+CD45RA+ naive T cells. This TCR was recovered from a human donor in good health. Some libraries in this study had Jurkat cell RNA spiked in. This chain joins TRBV7-9 to TRBJ1-5; D gene: possibly TRBD1, on 6 matching bases. The CDR3 sequence is CASSSNVDSLNQPQHF. The nucleotides read TGTGCCAGCAGCTCCAACGTGGACAGCCTCAATCAGCCCCAGCATTTT.